A selection of T cell receptor beta chains follows, all from one sample in a study of OX40 agonist ivuxolimab in advanced cancers. Clones were read by immunoSEQ multiplex PCR, and TCRdb kept only the in-frame ones, dropping some. The data contain 80,000 or so clones, around four fifths of them seen just once; the ten biggest clones take up around 1.8%. The source material was CD4+ or CD8+ T cells sorted from blood, sampled in a trial of the OX40 agonist ivuxolimab. The receptors come from an adult with an advanced solid tumor such as melanoma, head and neck, liver or kidney cancer. Each CDR3 is given with its conserved first and last residue. The D gene is left open where the match is weak. The size field is filled for only some rows; it gives once, few, many or a size class.

d_gene	v_gene	abundance	j_gene	CDR3aa	CDR3nt
TRBD1	TRBV10-1	.	TRBJ1-5	CASSETIDVRGEPYQPQHF	TGCGCCAGCAGTGAGACCATTGACGTCAGGGGGGAACCGTATCAGCCCCAGCATTTT
.	TRBV9	.	TRBJ2-3	CASSTYTDTQYF	TGTGCCAGCAGCACCTACACAGATACGCAGTATTTT
TRBD2	TRBV5-1	.	TRBJ2-3	CASSDFPGGPSDTQYF	TGCGCCAGCAGCGATTTCCCGGGAGGGCCCTCCGATACGCAGTATTTT
.	TRBV5-1	.	TRBJ1-3	CASRKAGSSGNTIYF	TGCGCCAGCCGAAAAGCCGGGTCCTCTGGAAACACCATATATTTT
.	TRBV5-1	.	TRBJ2-7	CASSPSRPTGWQYF	TGCGCCAGCAGCCCTTCCCGTCCGACGGGGTGGCAGTACTTC
.	TRBV30	.	TRBJ1-1	CAWTVGFVTEAFF	TGTGCCTGGACCGTGGGGTTTGTAACTGAAGCTTTCTTT
.	TRBV15	.	TRBJ2-3	CATTVSGRTDTQYF	TGTGCCACCACCGTGAGCGGGCGCACAGATACGCAGTATTTT
.	TRBV2	.	TRBJ2-5	CASSLKSTQYF	TGTGCCAGCAGCCTAAAAAGTACCCAGTACTTC
TRBD2	TRBV29-1	.	TRBJ2-7	CSVEELAGGKYF	TGCAGCGTTGAAGAACTAGCGGGAGGCAAGTACTTC
.	TRBV10-3	.	TRBJ2-7	CAIKSAYEQYF	TGTGCCATCAAAAGCGCCTACGAGCAGTACTTC
TRBD1	TRBV4-1	.	TRBJ1-3	CASSQFTGVPNTIYF	TGCGCCAGCAGCCAGTTCACAGGGGTTCCGAACACCATATATTTT
TRBD1	TRBV19	.	TRBJ1-1	CASSIAQGLLQLNTEAFF	TGTGCCAGTAGTATTGCACAGGGGTTACTTCAGCTGAACACTGAAGCTTTCTTT
TRBD2	TRBV27	.	TRBJ2-1	CASSSNLELAGGLEQFF	TGTGCCAGCAGTTCAAACCTCGAACTAGCGGGGGGGCTTGAGCAGTTCTTC
.	TRBV5-1	.	TRBJ1-1	CASSFTGINTEAFF	TGCGCCAGCAGCTTTACCGGGATTAACACTGAAGCTTTCTTT
TRBD1	TRBV28	.	TRBJ2-1	CASSSSTRGQGRYGEQFF	TGTGCCAGCAGTTCCTCGACCCGGGGACAGGGGCGTTACGGTGAGCAGTTCTTC
.	TRBV2	.	TRBJ1-5	CASTMDPLYQPQHF	TGTGCCAGCACCATGGACCCTTTGTATCAGCCCCAGCATTTT
.	TRBV4-2	.	TRBJ2-1	CASSQVGSSYNEQFF	TGTGCCAGCAGCCAGGTCGGGAGCTCCTACAATGAGCAGTTCTTC
TRBD1	TRBV30	.	TRBJ1-1	CAWGQGVAFF	TGTGCCTGGGGACAGGGCGTAGCTTTCTTT
.	TRBV29-1	.	TRBJ2-2	CSVVVGGAGELFF	TGCAGCGTTGTGGTAGGGGGTGCCGGGGAGCTGTTTTTT
.	TRBV6-6	.	TRBJ2-6	CASSYSVAGANVLTF	TGTGCCAGCAGTTACTCCGTAGCTGGGGCCAACGTCCTGACTTTC
.	TRBV11-2	few	TRBJ1-4	CASSLGGDGEKLFF	TGTGCCAGCAGCTTAGGAGGGGATGGTGAAAAACTGTTTTTT
TRBD2	TRBV4-2	.	TRBJ2-1	CASSRTSGSGYEQFF	TGTGCCAGCAGCCGGACTAGCGGGAGTGGGTATGAGCAGTTCTTC
TRBD1	TRBV4-2	.	TRBJ1-2	CASSRDAGTEVSNYGYTF	TGTGCCAGCAGCCGAGACGCTGGGACAGAAGTCTCTAACTATGGCTACACCTTC
.	TRBV7-2	.	TRBJ2-1	CASSKIGTTAEQFF	TGTGCCAGCAGCAAAATCGGGACAACTGCTGAGCAGTTCTTC
.	TRBV5-1	.	TRBJ1-2	CASSFNARAIGYTF	TGCGCCAGCAGCTTTAACGCCAGAGCTATCGGCTACACCTTC
TRBD2	TRBV5-1	.	TRBJ2-3	CASSLAIAGGTDTQYF	TGCGCCAGCAGCTTGGCCATAGCGGGAGGGACTGATACGCAGTATTTT
.	TRBV11-3	.	TRBJ2-1	CASSTTGHNEQFF	TGTGCCAGCAGCACCACCGGGCACAATGAGCAGTTCTTC
.	TRBV18	once	TRBJ2-3	CASSPGEGADTQYF	TGTGCCAGCTCACCGGGCGAGGGCGCAGATACGCAGTATTTT
.	TRBV9	.	TRBJ1-1	CASSTRQLNTEAFF	TGTGCCAGCTCGACGAGACAGCTGAACACTGAAGCTTTCTTT
.	TRBV7-2	.	TRBJ2-1	CASSFRRDSHEQFF	TGTGCCAGCAGCTTCCGACGCGACAGTCATGAGCAGTTCTTC
.	TRBV6-5	.	TRBJ2-2	CASSYSRRGQGELFF	TGTGCCAGCAGTTACTCGAGGCGGGGGCAAGGGGAGCTGTTTTTT
.	TRBV18	.	TRBJ2-5	CASSPQVTGETQYF	TGTGCCAGCTCACCACAGGTTACCGGAGAGACCCAGTACTTC
TRBD2	TRBV4-1	.	TRBJ2-7	CASSSLAGAYEQYF	TGCGCCAGCAGCTCTCTAGCGGGCGCCTACGAGCAGTACTTC
TRBD1	TRBV2	.	TRBJ1-5	CASSSRTGSSNQPQHF	TGTGCCAGCAGTAGCCGGACAGGATCGAGCAATCAGCCCCAGCATTTT
.	TRBV7-2	.	TRBJ1-1	CASSLVRNMNTEAFF	TGTGCCAGCAGCTTAGTAAGGAATATGAACACTGAAGCTTTCTTT
.	TRBV29-1	.	TRBJ1-2	CSVPPGGASYGYTF	TGCAGCGTTCCCCCTGGGGGGGCCTCCTATGGCTACACCTTC
.	TRBV30	few	TRBJ1-5	CAWTRGMDQPQHF	TGTGCCTGGACCAGGGGAATGGATCAGCCCCAGCATTTT
TRBD1	TRBV18	once	TRBJ1-1	CASSTGRGPGTEAFF	TGTGCCAGCTCCACGGGGAGGGGGCCGGGAACTGAAGCTTTCTTT
.	TRBV28	.	TRBJ2-1	CASSSGVPYNEQFF	TGTGCCAGCAGTTCGGGAGTCCCCTACAATGAGCAGTTCTTC
.	TRBV9	.	TRBJ1-1	CASSVNTNTEAFF	TGTGCCAGCAGCGTAAACACCAACACTGAAGCTTTCTTT
.	TRBV19	.	TRBJ1-3	CASSLGSSGNTIYF	TGTGCCAGTAGTCTCGGGAGCTCTGGAAACACCATATATTTT
.	TRBV9	.	TRBJ2-2	CASSVGGKELFF	TGTGCCAGCAGCGTAGGGGGGAAGGAGCTGTTTTTT
TRBD2	TRBV18	once	TRBJ2-3	CASSPPGLAGTDTQYF	TGTGCCAGCTCACCTCCGGGACTAGCGGGAACAGATACGCAGTATTTT
TRBD1	TRBV7-2	.	TRBJ1-3	CASSRETGGTGNTIYF	TGTGCCAGCAGCCGAGAGACAGGGGGAACTGGAAACACCATATATTTT
.	TRBV6-5	few	TRBJ1-2	CASREATGSHGYTF	TGTGCCAGCAGGGAAGCTACAGGGAGTCATGGCTACACCTTC
.	TRBV7-2	.	TRBJ1-5	CASSSDSNQPQHF	TGTGCCAGCAGCTCGGACAGCAATCAGCCCCAGCATTTT